Described below is a single TCR beta chain sequence and its context. This record belongs to a study of CD8 T cells in Susac syndrome. The wider study: Clinical remission applied to under 10 sequenced Susac syndrome patients, and roughly six had active disease.

The authors reverse transcribed 0.5 to 1 ug RNA with random hexamers. Across 54 Vbeta and 13 Jbeta, immunoSEQ multiplex PCR amplified TCR beta CDR3. One entry per CDR3 protein, called by TCRdb with MiXCR from the immunoSEQ multiplex PCR reads. The sample shows roughly 100,000 distinct CDR3 sequences, roughly 95% of them seen only once. Trimming shortened V by 4 bases and J by 4 bases, and 14 bases separated the two germline ends. The CDR3 runs to 13 residues. Germline V CDR1 and CDR2: DFQATT, SNEGSKA (reference sequence). Sequencing of TCR beta was performed on blood CD8+ and CD4+ T cells. This receptor was taken from a human donor with Susac syndrome. The V gene is TRBV20-1, the J gene TRBJ2-7, with D uncertain. The material sequenced was CD8+ T cells from PBMCs. The CDR3 sequence: CSANHKSRYEQYF. The CDR3 region has the DNA TGCAGTGCTAACCACAAAAGCCGTTACGAGCAGTACTTC.